This T cell receptor (beta chain) came from a study of CD8 T cells in ankylosing spondylitis. Study-level findings and limits: As for the disease-linked clones, they showed a CD8+ phenotype and occurred at relatively low frequencies in peripheral blood. Disease-linked clones were reportedly significantly enriched in matched ankylosing spondylitis synovial fluid.

A quantitative 5'-RACE method, one with molecular barcodes, was used to make TCR beta libraries. MiXCR was run by TCRdb on the 5' RACE reads, yielding one entry per CDR3 protein. The data contain around 300,000 distinct CDR3 sequences, around 10% of them singletons. The CDR3 extends over 17 amino acids. In germline, CDR1 is SGHRS, CDR2 YFSETQ. Trimming took 0 bases from V and 0 from J, leaving 14 bases between them. About this clonotype itself: Its target is not known.

J is TRBJ2-3 and V is TRBV5-1; D gene uncertain. The source of this sequence is a female donor with ankylosing spondylitis or in good health (not recorded which). Material for sequencing was blood, either unsorted or a sorted T cell fraction (not recorded which). The CDR3: CASSLDPSSPSTDTQYF. CDR3 nucleotide sequence: TGCGCCAGCAGCTTGGATCCCAGCAGCCCTAGCACAGATACGCAGTATTTT.